This passage covers 27 T cell receptor beta chains from one sample sequenced in a study of monozygotic twins with inflammatory bowel disease. TCRdb reprocessed the 5' RACE reads and keeps a single row for each CDR3 protein, giving no DNA. In all, the sample yields about 300,000 distinct CDR3 sequences. Sequencing was done on a sample of blood. The source of these receptors is a human donor with ulcerative colitis or Crohn's disease, or a healthy co-twin of an affected twin (not recorded which).

The chain couples TRBV7-2 to TRBJ1-4. Germline loops: CDR1 SGHTA, CDR2 FQGNSA. This CDR3 comprises 17 residues. The CDR3 sequence: CASSLEGPTATNEKLFF.

The rearrangement joins TRBV30 to TRBJ1-5. The germline CDR1 and CDR2 sequences are GTSNPN and SVGIG (reference sequence). CDR3 length: 11 amino acids. CDR3 amino acids: CAWSVGGPQHF.

The V and J genes are TRBV9 and TRBJ1-2; as DNA is missing, the TRBD1 call by TCRdb cannot be tested. Germline-derived CDR1 and CDR2 are SGDLS and YYNGEE. The CDR3 extends over 20 amino acids. This CDR3 reads CASSGASGQTRKTTNYGYTF.

This sequence joins TRBV20-1 and TRBJ2-3; the D call of TRBD1 rests on TCRdb alone, since no DNA is present to check it. Germline CDR1 and CDR2: DFQATT and SNEGSKA (reference sequence). The CDR3 extends over 15 amino acids. This CDR3 is CSAPLIALSTDTQYF.

CDR3 amino acids: CASSYTGTSGGGNTQYF. This chain connects TRBV6-5 to TRBJ2-3; absent DNA, TCRdb's TRBD2 call cannot be checked. Germline V gene data show CDR1 as MNHEY and CDR2 as SVGAGI. The CDR3 is made up of 17 amino acids.

J is TRBJ1-6 and V is TRBV4-1; TCRdb designates TRBD1, a call that cannot be tested without DNA. Germline V gives CDR1 MGHRA, CDR2 YSYEKL. There are 16 residues in the CDR3. CDR3 region: CASSLPSRQGNSPLHF.

This rearrangement joins TRBV10-3 to TRBJ2-7; TCRdb gives TRBD1 as the D gene, but with no DNA this cannot be confirmed. The germline CDR1 and CDR2 sequences are ENHRY and SYGVKD. This CDR3 comprises 14 residues. CDR3 sequence: CAIRPQRAPYEQYF.

This CDR3 is CASSRGSHEQYF. The chain links TRBV2 to TRBJ2-7. The germline gives CDR1 SNHLY, CDR2 FYNNEI. CDR3 length equals 12 residues. The entire variable domain, with the rest obtained from reference TRBV2 and TRBJ2-7, is as follows: EPEVTQTPSHQVTQMGQEVILRCVPISNHLYFYWYRQILGQKVEFLVSFYNNEISEKSEIFDDQFSVERPDGSNFTLKIRSTKLEDSAMYFCASSRGSHEQYFGPGTRLTVT.

The chain's CDR3 is CASSLEPGRGGYTF. V and J are TRBV7-2 and TRBJ1-2; absent DNA, TCRdb's TRBD1 call cannot be checked. Germline V gene data show CDR1 as SGHTA and CDR2 as FQGNSA. The CDR3 covers 14 residues.

The V gene is TRBV7-2, the J gene TRBJ2-7; TCRdb gives TRBD1 as the D gene, but with no DNA this cannot be confirmed. This CDR3 spans 12 amino acids. CDR1 and CDR2 from the germline V gene are SGHTA and FQGNSA. The CDR3 here is CASRRDRGEQYF.

The V and J genes are TRBV28 and TRBJ2-7; with no DNA, the TCRdb D assignment of TRBD2 cannot be verified. The CDR3 is 13 residues long. Germline V gene sequence: CDR1 MDHEN, CDR2 SYDVKM. The CDR3: CAALSGRSREQYF.

The chain uses TRBV7-2 and TRBJ2-1; there is no DNA to check the TCRdb D call of TRBD1. The CDR3 consists of 16 residues. From germline, CDR1 is SGHTA and CDR2 FQGNSA. CDR3 sequence: CASSRLRPGGHNEQFF.

V and J are TRBV28 and TRBJ2-7; without DNA, the TCRdb call of TRBD1 cannot be checked. The CDR3 has 13 residues. Germline V gives CDR1 MDHEN, CDR2 SYDVKM. CDR3 in amino acids: CASSNTGGNEQYF. Drawing the rest from reference TRBV28 and TRBJ2-7, the complete variable domain is DVKVTQSSRYLVKRTGEKVFLECVQDMDHENMFWYRQDPGLGLRLIYFSYDVKMKEKGDIPEGYSVSREKKERFSLILESASTNQTSMYLCASSNTGGNEQYFGPGTRLTVT.

The chain carries TRBV28 and TRBJ2-3; TCRdb names TRBD1, which stays unverified in the absence of DNA. The CDR3 has 16 residues. Per the germline V gene, CDR1 is MDHEN and CDR2 is SYDVKM. CDR3 region: CASSLLGTGLPATQYF.

The gene calls are TRBV6-2 or TRBV6-3 and TRBJ2-2. There are 15 residues in the CDR3. The germline V gene encodes CDR1 MNHEY and CDR2 SVGEGT. This CDR3 reads CASSYSGIDTGELFF.

The chain combines TRBV18 with TRBJ2-1; as DNA is missing, the TRBD1 call by TCRdb cannot be tested. Germline V lookup: CDR1 KGHSH, CDR2 LQKENI. This CDR3 comprises 15 residues. This CDR3 reads CASSPGTGVNDEQFF.

V usage is TRBV12-3 or TRBV12-4 and J usage is TRBJ2-3; TCRdb's D gene call, TRBD2, goes unchecked for lack of DNA. The CDR3 has 16 residues. The CDR3 loop is CASSRGAGGSTDTQYF.

The V and J genes are TRBV12-3 or TRBV12-4 and TRBJ1-1; TCRdb's D call of TRBD1 is untestable without DNA. The CDR3 is 14 amino acids. CDR3 protein: CASSRGTWNTEAFF.

The genes are TRBV10-3 and TRBJ2-3; without DNA, the TCRdb call of TRBD1 cannot be checked. Germline V gene lookup returns CDR1 ENHRY and CDR2 SYGVKD. The CDR3 is made up of 17 amino acids. The chain's CDR3 is CAISESMGTGATDTQYF.

The chain links TRBV18 to TRBJ2-5. This CDR3 has 15 residues. In germline, CDR1 is KGHSH, CDR2 LQKENI. CDR3 region: CASSPGLPRGETQYF. Full variable domain (outside the CDR3, taken from reference TRBV18 and TRBJ2-5): NAGVMQNPRHLVRRRGQEARLRCSPMKGHSHVYWYRQLPEEGLKFMVYLQKENIIDESGMPKERFSAEFPKEGPSILRIQQVVRGDSAAYFCASSPGLPRGETQYFGPGTRLLVL.

The V gene is TRBV20-1, the J gene TRBJ2-1. Looked up from germline, CDR1 is DFQATT and CDR2 is SNEGSKA (reference sequence). The CDR3 sequence is 12 residues long. CDR3 sequence reads: CRGSSGYNEQFF.

The chain links TRBV27 to TRBJ1-1; without DNA, the TCRdb call of TRBD1 cannot be checked. Germline-derived CDR1 and CDR2 are MNHEY and SMNVEV (reference sequence). The CDR3 has 18 amino acids. Here the CDR3 reads CASSLLGRAGKLNTEAFF.

The V gene is TRBV5-5, the J gene TRBJ2-2; TCRdb outputs TRBD2, but without DNA this stays unchecked. The germline CDR1 and CDR2 sequences are SGHKS and YYEKEE (reference sequence). The length of the CDR3 is 16 residues. CDR3 residues: CASRPFLAGVSGELFF.

This sequence joins TRBV24-1 and TRBJ2-3; TCRdb picks TRBD1, but there is no DNA to check that call. In germline, CDR1 is KGHDR, CDR2 SFDVKD. The CDR3 extends over 14 amino acids. The CDR3: CATSDRGKGDTQYF.

The chain recombines TRBV20-1 with TRBJ2-4; without DNA, the TCRdb call of TRBD1 cannot be checked. This CDR3 comprises 16 residues. From germline, CDR1 is DFQATT and CDR2 SNEGSKA (reference sequence). CDR3 residues: CSARSRTILAKNIQYF.

The genes are TRBV27 and TRBJ1-2; TCRdb names TRBD1, which stays unverified in the absence of DNA. The CDR3 loop spans 14 amino acids. CDR1 is MNHEY, CDR2 SMNVEV, per germline (reference sequence). CDR3: CASSLWGGQSGYTF.

The V call is TRBV4-1, the J call TRBJ2-1; the D call of TRBD1 rests on TCRdb alone, since no DNA is present to check it. CDR3 length equals 15 residues. Germline V CDR1 and CDR2: MGHRA, YSYEKL. The CDR3 sequence is CASSQDSVPYNEQFF.